Below are 5 T cell receptor beta chains sequenced from a single sample in a study of human thymus T cells. Corrective heart surgery yielded the resections from which the thymus tissue came. Sequencing was performed with immunoSEQ multiplex PCR; in TCRdb, only in-frame clones are kept and a portion is missing. The profile shows around 120,000 clones, over 85% of them singletons. The sample taken for sequencing was thymus tissue. The receptors come from a boy under three years old with a congenital heart defect but otherwise immunologically healthy.

The chain is built from TRBV7-9 and TRBJ2-7; 7 bases line up with TRBD2. Trimming removed 2 bases from V and 3 bases from J; junction bases left unmatched: 7. From germline, CDR1 is SEHNR and CDR2 FQNEAQ (reference sequence). The CDR3 length is 15 residues. CDR3 residues: CASSLFVGRDYEQYF. In nucleotides, the CDR3 is TGTGCCAGCAGCTTATTCGTGGGGAGGGACTACGAGCAGTACTTC.

The chain is built from TRBV5-6 and TRBJ2-3; D is perhaps TRBD1 or TRBD2 (5 bases each). Trimming removed 1 base at V and 4 bases at J, with 22 bases between. The CDR3 spans 18 residues. Per germline, CDR1 SGHDT and CDR2 YYEEEE. CDR3 in amino acids: CASSLRVEGHRMADTQYF. CDR3 DNA sequence: TGTGCCAGCAGCTTGAGGGTTGAGGGGCATAGGATGGCAGATACGCAGTATTTT.

The rearrangement joins TRBV9 to TRBJ2-2; TRBD1 matches 7 bases. This CDR3 contains 17 residues. CDR1 and CDR2 from the germline V gene are SGDLS and YYNGEE. J was trimmed by 3 bases and V by 3 bases; bases with no gene match: 11. CDR3 DNA sequence: TGTGCCAGCAGCGCCGTTTCCCCGGGACAGTACACCGGGGAGCTGTTTTTT. This gives the protein CASSAVSPGQYTGELFF. Based on the CDR3 plus reference TRBV9 and TRBJ2-2, the full variable domain is DSGVTQTPKHLITATGQRVTLRCSPRSGDLSVYWYQQSLDQGLQFLIQYYNGEERAKGNILERFSAQQFPDLHSELNLSSLELGDSALYFCASSAVSPGQYTGELFFGEGSRLTVL.

The chain employs TRBV9 and TRBJ1-1; D is uncertain. The CDR3 is made up of 13 amino acids. Germline values: CDR1 SGDLS, CDR2 YYNGEE. Trimming pared 4 bases from V and 0 bases from J, leaving 7 bases between. The CDR3 bases are TGTGCCAGCAGCCCACATATGAACACTGAAGCTTTCTTT. As protein: CASSPHMNTEAFF.

The V call is TRBV28, the J call TRBJ2-5; 7 bases align to TRBD2. With 6 bases clipped from V and 4 bases from J, the junction kept 11 bases outside the gene matches. The CDR3 covers 15 residues. CDR1 MDHEN and CDR2 SYDVKM come from the germline V gene. The CDR3, as DNA: TGTGCCAGCAGACGGCGAGCGGGGCTCCGAGAGACCCAGTACTTC. Its protein product is CASRRRAGLRETQYF. The variable domain in full, with the rest retrieved from reference TRBV28 and TRBJ2-5, is DVKVTQSSRYLVKRTGEKVFLECVQDMDHENMFWYRQDPGLGLRLIYFSYDVKMKEKGDIPEGYSVSREKKERFSLILESASTNQTSMYLCASRRRAGLRETQYFGPGTRLLVL.